This is a list of T cell receptor beta chains from one sample in a study of T cell clonotyping in hematopoietic cell transplantation. Measured with immunoSEQ multiplex PCR; TCRdb has only the in-frame clones, and not every one. The sample records about 28,000 clones, roughly 85% being singletons. The source was peripheral blood mononuclear cells, collected before stem cell transplant. These TCRs come from a man aged 40-49 years with acute myeloid leukemia. Some clones in this sample may be carry-over from other donors' samples. CDR3s include the opening cysteine and the closing phenylalanine or tryptophan. The D gene is left open where the match is weak. Clone size is shown for a subset of rows, as once, few, many or a class of expanded clone.

. TRBJ1-2 . TRBV28 TGTGCCAGCAGCCCGGCGGAAGCCCGAGCTAACTATGGCTACACCTTC CASSPAEARANYGYTF
TRBD2 TRBJ2-3 once TRBV4-2 TGTGCCAGCAGCCTAAGACAGCGGGGGAGCACAGATACGCAGTATTTT CASSLRQRGSTDTQYF
. TRBJ1-5 . TRBV6-1 TGTGCCAGCAGTGAGGGGAGGGACATATATCAGCCCCAGCATTTT CASSEGRDIYQPQHF
TRBD2 TRBJ2-7 . TRBV4-3 TGCGCCAGCAGCGCTTCTAGCGGGGGTTATTTCTCCTACGAGCAGTACTTC CASSASSGGYFSYEQYF
. TRBJ1-2 few TRBV2 TGTGCCAGCACCTTTGAAGCGGGGGCTGGCTACACCTTC CASTFEAGAGYTF
TRBD1 TRBJ1-2 . TRBV18 TGTGCCAGCTCACCAAGGGACAGGGTGGTCATCAACTATGGCTACACCTTC CASSPRDRVVINYGYTF
. TRBJ2-2 . TRBV11-3 TGTGCCAGCAGCTTACGGCACACCCAGGGGCGCGGGGAGCTGTTTTTT CASSLRHTQGRGELFF
TRBD1 TRBJ1-5 . TRBV28 TGTGCCGGAGGACAGGGGTACGCGTATAGCAATCAGCCCCAGCATTTT CAGGQGYAYSNQPQHF
. TRBJ2-3 . TRBV19 TGTGCCAGTAAAACCTCAGATACGCAGTATTTT CASKTSDTQYF
TRBD1 TRBJ1-3 . TRBV14 TGTGCCAGCAGCCACTTGGACAGGGGAACTGGAAACACCATATATTTT CASSHLDRGTGNTIYF
. TRBJ2-5 . TRBV4-1 TGCGCCAGCAGCCGGGTGCCCAGTCGGGGGGCCCTCTCGGAGACCCAGTACTTC CASSRVPSRGALSETQYF
TRBD1 TRBJ1-1 . TRBV9 TGTGCCAGCAGTGTAACCGGGACAGTTCCCACTGAAGCTTTCTTT CASSVTGTVPTEAFF
TRBD1 TRBJ2-1 . TRBV5-1 TGCGCCAGCAGCGATACAGGGGTGGTCCCCAATGAGCAGTTCTTC CASSDTGVVPNEQFF
. TRBJ1-3 . TRBV5-4 TGTGCCAGCAGCTCCTCAAGTGGGCCTGGAAACACCATATATTTT CASSSSSGPGNTIYF
TRBD2 TRBJ2-5 . TRBV4-2 TGTGCCAGCAGCCCGGGACTAGCGGGCCCCCAAGAGACCCAGTACTTC CASSPGLAGPQETQYF
TRBD2 TRBJ2-1 . TRBV2 TGTGCCAGCAGGATATGGACTAGCGGATCATACAATGAGCAGTTCTTC CASRIWTSGSYNEQFF
. TRBJ1-1 . TRBV7-9 TGTGCCAGCAGCTTAAGGGAATCTGGATCACTGTTCTTT CASSLRESGSLFF
TRBD2 TRBJ2-1 . TRBV19 TGTGCCAGTAGTATAGTTCTAGCGGGACCCAATGAGCAGTTCTTC CASSIVLAGPNEQFF
. TRBJ1-5 few TRBV2 TGTGCCAGCAAGGGAGCAGGGGTCAATCAGCCCCAGCATTTT CASKGAGVNQPQHF
. TRBJ1-5 . TRBV10-3 TGTGCCATCCGGGCAGGGGCCAATCAGCCCCAGCATTTT CAIRAGANQPQHF
TRBD1 TRBJ1-5 . TRBV19 TGTGCCAGTAGTATTCAGGGGGGACAGCCCCAGCATTTT CASSIQGGQPQHF
TRBD2 TRBJ2-5 . TRBV11-2 TGTGCCAGCAGCACAATCGGGGGGGTCAGGGAGACCCAGTACTTC CASSTIGGVRETQYF
TRBD2 TRBJ2-7 . TRBV7-8 TGTGCCAGCAGCTTCAAAAGCGGGGGGTACGAGCAGTACTTC CASSFKSGGYEQYF
TRBD2 TRBJ2-1 few TRBV7-2 TGTGCCAGCAGCTTCGGTCCAACTAGCGGGGGCTACAATGAGCAGTTCTTC CASSFGPTSGGYNEQFF
TRBD2 TRBJ2-1 . TRBV4-1 TGCGCCAGCAGCCAAGGGCCTAGCGGGAGCTACAATGAGCAGTTCTTC CASSQGPSGSYNEQFF
. TRBJ1-5 . TRBV6-1 TGTGCCAGCGAGAACCCCCTCGAGCCCCAGCATTTT CASENPLEPQHF
. TRBJ2-5 . TRBV10-3 TGTGCCATCAGTGGGCGAGGAGAGACCCAGTACTTC CAISGRGETQYF
. TRBJ1-1 . TRBV10-3 TGTGCCATCAGTAAGAACAGAAACACTGAAGCTTTCTTT CAISKNRNTEAFF
TRBD1 TRBJ1-5 . TRBV6-1 TGTGCCAGCAGTGGGGTCGCAGGGGGCGGTCAGCCCCAGCATTTT CASSGVAGGGQPQHF
TRBD1 TRBJ1-5 . TRBV5-1 TGCGCCAGCAGCCCGGACCCCCCGAGGGGGCGGACTCAGCCCCAGCATTTT CASSPDPPRGRTQPQHF
TRBD2 TRBJ2-2 . TRBV4-2 TGTGCCAGCAGCCTCCGACTAGCGGGAGGTCGGGGTGCCGGGGAGCTGTTTTTT CASSLRLAGGRGAGELFF
. TRBJ1-2 . TRBV4-3 TGCGCCAGCAGCCAAGACAGGGGCGGCGGCTACACCTTC CASSQDRGGGYTF
. TRBJ1-1 . TRBV10-3 TGTGCCATCAGCGACTATAAGGGCGGGAACACTGAAGCTTTCTTT CAISDYKGGNTEAFF
. TRBJ2-7 . TRBV7-9 TGTGCCAGCAGCTTAGCTTCAGGCGAGCAGTACTTC CASSLASGEQYF
. TRBJ1-1 . TRBV5-6 TGTGCCAGCAGCTTAGTGGGGCAGGATGGTGAAGCTTTCTTT CASSLVGQDGEAFF
. TRBJ1-3 . TRBV19 TGTGCCAGTAGTCTCCACTTGGGGGGCATCTCTGGAAACACCATATATTTT CASSLHLGGISGNTIYF
. TRBJ2-3 . TRBV19 TGTGCCTCCGGTGTGGCGACGGGCACAGATACGCAGTATTTT CASGVATGTDTQYF
. TRBJ1-1 . TRBV4-1 TGCGCCAGCAGTCTCGGGGGAGCCGTGGACACTGAAGCTTTCTTT CASSLGGAVDTEAFF
TRBD2 TRBJ2-1 . TRBV10-3 TGTGCCATCAGGGGGACTAGCGACGGCGAGCAGTTCTTC CAIRGTSDGEQFF
. TRBJ1-2 . TRBV4-2 TGTGCCAGCAGCTCTGGTCGGACCCTTAACTATGGCTACACCTTC CASSSGRTLNYGYTF
TRBD1 TRBJ1-2 . TRBV5-1 TGCGCCAGCAGCCCAGCCGGGACAGGAGTAGGTGGCTACACCTTC CASSPAGTGVGGYTF
. TRBJ1-2 . TRBV4-2 TGTGCCAGCAGCCAAGCGCAGGGATCGAACTATGGCTACACCTTC CASSQAQGSNYGYTF
. TRBJ1-5 . TRBV19 TGTGCCAGTAGTCGCGGACAGCGAAATCAGCCCCAGCATTTT CASSRGQRNQPQHF
TRBD1 TRBJ1-6 . TRBV7-9 TGTGCCAGCAGCGCAGCGGGACAGGGGCTTTCACCCCTCCACTTT CASSAAGQGLSPLHF
. TRBJ2-1 . TRBV4-3 TGCGCCAGCAGCCACTCAGACAGACGAGAGAATGAGCAGTTCTTC CASSHSDRRENEQFF
. TRBJ1-2 . TRBV5-6 TGTGCCAGCAGCTTGTTCTCCCGGGGGTCGTATGGCTACACCTTC CASSLFSRGSYGYTF
. TRBJ1-2 . TRBV12-1 TGTGCCAGCCCCAATATCTACCATGGCTACACCTTC CASPNIYHGYTF
. TRBJ1-5 . TRBV30 TGTGCCTGGAGTGAAAGAGGGTGGAGTCAGCCCCAGCATTTT CAWSERGWSQPQHF
TRBD2 TRBJ2-3 . TRBV9 TGTGCCAGCAGCTTAACTAGCGGGGGATCAGATACGCAGTATTTT CASSLTSGGSDTQYF
. TRBJ1-6 . TRBV11-2 TGTGCCAGCAGCCTTCTTGGGCAGGGGATTTCACCCCTCCACTTT CASSLLGQGISPLHF
. TRBJ2-7 . TRBV30 TGTGCCTGGAATAGCCATTACGAGCAGTACTTC CAWNSHYEQYF
TRBD2 TRBJ2-1 . TRBV10-3 TGTGCCATCCTGGGACCCGGCTCTAGCGGGATTAGTGAGCAGTTCTTC CAILGPGSSGISEQFF
TRBD1 TRBJ2-6 . TRBV7-2 TGTGCCAGCAGCTTGGGACAGGGGCGTACTGGGGCCAACGTCCTGACTTTC CASSLGQGRTGANVLTF
. TRBJ2-5 . TRBV25-1 TGTGCCACCACAGGGGGGGGTGAGACCCAGTACTTC CATTGGGETQYF
. TRBJ1-5 . TRBV28 TGTGCCAGCAGTTTGCCCGGGGGCAATCAGCCCCAGCATTTT CASSLPGGNQPQHF
. TRBJ1-2 . TRBV11-2 TGTGCCAGCAGCTTAGACCAGGCCGCCTATGGCTACACCTTC CASSLDQAAYGYTF
. TRBJ1-1 . TRBV10-3 TGTGCCATCAGTGAGTTTAACTCCATGGCGAACACTGAAGCTTTCTTT CAISEFNSMANTEAFF
. TRBJ2-3 . TRBV7-2 TGTGCCAGCAGCCCGGACGTAGATACGCAGTATTTT CASSPDVDTQYF
. TRBJ1-2 . TRBV5-6 TGTGCCAGCAAGCTGGGGCGCTCCTTGAACTATGGCTACACCTTC CASKLGRSLNYGYTF
. TRBJ1-1 . TRBV25-1 TGTGCCAGCCGGGTGCTAGCAAACACTGAAGCTTTCTTT CASRVLANTEAFF